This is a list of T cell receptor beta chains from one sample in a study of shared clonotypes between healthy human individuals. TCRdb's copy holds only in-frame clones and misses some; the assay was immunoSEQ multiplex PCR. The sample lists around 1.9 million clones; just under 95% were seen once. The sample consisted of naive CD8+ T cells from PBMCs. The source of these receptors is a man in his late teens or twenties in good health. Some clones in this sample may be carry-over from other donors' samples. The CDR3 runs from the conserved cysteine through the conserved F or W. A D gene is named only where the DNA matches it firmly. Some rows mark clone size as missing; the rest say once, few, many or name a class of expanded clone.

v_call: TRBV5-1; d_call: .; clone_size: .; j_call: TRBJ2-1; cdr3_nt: TGCGCCAGCAGCTTGGTGACTAACAATGAGCAGTTCTTC; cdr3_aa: CASSLVTNNEQFF
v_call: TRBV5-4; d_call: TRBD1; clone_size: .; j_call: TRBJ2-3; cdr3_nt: TGTGCCAGCAGCTTGGGCAGGGGGCTGGCAGATACGCAGTATTTT; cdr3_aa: CASSLGRGLADTQYF
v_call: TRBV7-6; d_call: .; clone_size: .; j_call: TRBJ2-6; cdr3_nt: TGTGCCAGCAGTCCCATGATGCCCCGGCAGCTAATCTCTGGGGCCAACGTCCTGACTTTC; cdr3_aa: CASSPMMPRQLISGANVLTF
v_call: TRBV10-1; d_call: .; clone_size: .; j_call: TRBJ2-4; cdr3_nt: TGCGCCAGCAGCGTACTAGTAGCCAAAAACATTCAGTACTTC; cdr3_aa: CASSVLVAKNIQYF
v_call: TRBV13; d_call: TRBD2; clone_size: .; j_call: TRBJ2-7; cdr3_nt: TGTGCCAGCAGCTTAACCCCGGGACTAGCTTACGAGCAGTACTTC; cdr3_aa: CASSLTPGLAYEQYF
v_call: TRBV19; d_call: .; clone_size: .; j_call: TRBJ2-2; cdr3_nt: TGTGCCAGTAGCCCCGGCAGGAACACCGGGGAGCTGTTTTTT; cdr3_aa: CASSPGRNTGELFF
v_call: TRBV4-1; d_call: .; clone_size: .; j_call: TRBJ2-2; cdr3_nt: TGCGCCAGCATCGCGAACACCGGGGAGCTGTTTTTT; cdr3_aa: CASIANTGELFF
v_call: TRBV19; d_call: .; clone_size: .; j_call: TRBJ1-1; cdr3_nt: TGTGCCAGTACCTTGGGGACCGGCCGTGAAGCTTTCTTT; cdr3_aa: CASTLGTGREAFF
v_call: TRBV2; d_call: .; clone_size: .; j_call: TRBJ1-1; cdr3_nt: TGTGCCAGCAGTTCGGGGGGCCTGAACACTGAAGCTTTCTTT; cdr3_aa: CASSSGGLNTEAFF
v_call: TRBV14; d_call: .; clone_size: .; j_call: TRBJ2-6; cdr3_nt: TGTGCCAGCAGCCAAGATGTCGGACTGTACTCTGGGGCCAACGTCCTGACTTTC; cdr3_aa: CASSQDVGLYSGANVLTF
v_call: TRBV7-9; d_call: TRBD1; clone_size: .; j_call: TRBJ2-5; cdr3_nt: TGTGCCAGCAGTTCCTCCGGACAGGCCGGGTGGGAGACCCAGTACTTC; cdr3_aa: CASSSSGQAGWETQYF
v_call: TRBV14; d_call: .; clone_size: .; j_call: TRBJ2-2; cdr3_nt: TGTGCCAGCAGCCAAGACGGAGGGATTAACACCGGGGAGCTGTTTTTT; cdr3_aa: CASSQDGGINTGELFF
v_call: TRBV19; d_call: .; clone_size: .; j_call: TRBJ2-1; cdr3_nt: TGTGCCAGTAGTATCTACATGTCACCCGCAGCCTACAATGAGCAGTTCTTC; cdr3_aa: CASSIYMSPAAYNEQFF
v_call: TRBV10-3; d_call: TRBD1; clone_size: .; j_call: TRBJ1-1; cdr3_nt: TGTGCCATCAGGAAACAGGGGTTGAACACTGAAGCTTTCTTT; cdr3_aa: CAIRKQGLNTEAFF
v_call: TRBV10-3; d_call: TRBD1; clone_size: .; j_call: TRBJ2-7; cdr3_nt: TGTGCCATCAGGGAACGGGACAGGGACTACGAGCAGTACTTC; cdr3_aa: CAIRERDRDYEQYF
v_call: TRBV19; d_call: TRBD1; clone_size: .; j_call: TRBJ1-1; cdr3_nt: TGTGCCAGTAGTCCTCCGGGACAGGAAGCTTTCTTT; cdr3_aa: CASSPPGQEAFF
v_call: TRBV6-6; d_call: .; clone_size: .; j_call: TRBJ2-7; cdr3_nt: TGTGCCAGCAGCGACTCGGACAGCTACGAGCAGTACTTC; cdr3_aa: CASSDSDSYEQYF
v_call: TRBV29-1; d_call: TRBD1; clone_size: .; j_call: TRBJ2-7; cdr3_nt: TGCAGCGTTTGGGAGGACAGGGTGACCTACGAGCAGTACTTC; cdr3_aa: CSVWEDRVTYEQYF
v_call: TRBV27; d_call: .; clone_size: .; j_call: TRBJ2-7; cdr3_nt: TGTGCCAGCAGCCCCACACGATCACACTTAAGCTACGAGCAGTACTTC; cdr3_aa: CASSPTRSHLSYEQYF
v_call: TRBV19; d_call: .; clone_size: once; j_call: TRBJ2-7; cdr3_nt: TGTGCCAGTAGTATCGACCTGGAAGACTACGAGCAGTACTTC; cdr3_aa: CASSIDLEDYEQYF
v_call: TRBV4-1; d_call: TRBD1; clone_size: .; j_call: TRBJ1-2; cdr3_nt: TGCGCCAGCAGCCACCTTCCCCCGGACAGGCTTGGTCTCTATGGCTACACCTTC; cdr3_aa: CASSHLPPDRLGLYGYTF
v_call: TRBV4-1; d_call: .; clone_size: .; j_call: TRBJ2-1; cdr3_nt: TGCGCCAGCAGCCAAGGGCCCGGGAGCTCCTACAATGAGCAGTTCTTC; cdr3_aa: CASSQGPGSSYNEQFF
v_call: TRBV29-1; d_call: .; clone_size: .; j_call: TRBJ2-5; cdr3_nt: TGCAGCGTGTCGAGAAGAGAGACCCAGTACTTC; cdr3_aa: CSVSRRETQYF
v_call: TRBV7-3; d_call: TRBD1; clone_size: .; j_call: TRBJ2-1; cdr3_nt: TGTGCCAGCAGCGCGGGACAGGGGATCTACAATGAGCAGTTCTTC; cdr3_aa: CASSAGQGIYNEQFF
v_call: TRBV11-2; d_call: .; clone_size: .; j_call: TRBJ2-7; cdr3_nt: TGTGCCAGCAGCTTACTCCCTGGGGCCGGGGGCGAGCAGTACTTC; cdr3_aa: CASSLLPGAGGEQYF
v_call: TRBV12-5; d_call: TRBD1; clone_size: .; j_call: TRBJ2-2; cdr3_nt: TGTGCTAGTGGTTGGGGACAGGGGGTGGACCTGGAGCTGTTTTTT; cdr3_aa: CASGWGQGVDLELFF
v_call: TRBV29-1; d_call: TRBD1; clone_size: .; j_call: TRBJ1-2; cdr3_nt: TGCAGCGCCTCGGACAGGGACTATGGCTACACCTTC; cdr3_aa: CSASDRDYGYTF
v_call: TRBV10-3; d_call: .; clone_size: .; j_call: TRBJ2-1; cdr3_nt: TGTGCCATCAGTGAGCCCCTTTACAATGAGCAGTTCTTC; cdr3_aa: CAISEPLYNEQFF
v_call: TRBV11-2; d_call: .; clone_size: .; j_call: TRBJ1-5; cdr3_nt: TGTGCCAGCAGCTCCGTCCAGGGGAAGCCAGGTTCCAATCAGCCCCAGCATTTT; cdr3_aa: CASSSVQGKPGSNQPQHF
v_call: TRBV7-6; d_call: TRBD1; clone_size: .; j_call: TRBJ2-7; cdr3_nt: TGTGCCAGCAGCTTTGACAGGGGACCCTCCAACGAGCAGTACTTC; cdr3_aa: CASSFDRGPSNEQYF
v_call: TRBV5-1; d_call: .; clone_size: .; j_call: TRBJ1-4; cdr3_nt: TGCGCCAGCAGCTCAGGACAGAGCGAAAAACTGTTTTTT; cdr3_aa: CASSSGQSEKLFF
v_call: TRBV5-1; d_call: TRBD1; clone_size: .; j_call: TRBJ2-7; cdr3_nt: TGCGCCAGCAGCCCCGGGACAGGGAGTGGTTACGAGCAGTACTTC; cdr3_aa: CASSPGTGSGYEQYF
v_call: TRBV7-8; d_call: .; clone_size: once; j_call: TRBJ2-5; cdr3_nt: TGTGCCAGCAGCTTAGGAGGAGGGGGCCAAGAGACCCAGTACTTC; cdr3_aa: CASSLGGGGQETQYF
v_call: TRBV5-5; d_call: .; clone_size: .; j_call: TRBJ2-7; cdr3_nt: TGTGCCAGCAGCCCGACGTTGGGATCCTACGAGCAGTACTTC; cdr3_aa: CASSPTLGSYEQYF
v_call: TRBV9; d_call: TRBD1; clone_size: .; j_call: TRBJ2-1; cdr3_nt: TGTGCCAGCAGCGTAACCCAGGGCCGGTCGGGGCAGGGGGCCAACAATGAGCAGTTCTTC; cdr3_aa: CASSVTQGRSGQGANNEQFF
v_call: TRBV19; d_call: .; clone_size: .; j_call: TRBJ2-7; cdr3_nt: TGTGCCAGTAGTTTTCAGAACTCCTACGAGCAGTACTTC; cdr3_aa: CASSFQNSYEQYF
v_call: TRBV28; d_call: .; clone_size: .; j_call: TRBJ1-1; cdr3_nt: TGTGCCAGCAGCATAGGACCCCTCACTGAAGCTTTCTTT; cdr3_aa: CASSIGPLTEAFF
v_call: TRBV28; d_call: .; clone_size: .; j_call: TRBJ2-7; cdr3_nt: TGTGCCAGCAAAGGACATATCAACTCCTACGAGCAGTACTTC; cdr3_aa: CASKGHINSYEQYF
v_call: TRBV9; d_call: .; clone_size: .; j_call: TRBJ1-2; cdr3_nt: TGTGCCAGCAGCGTAGACGGCTGGGGTAACTATGGCTACACCTTC; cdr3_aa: CASSVDGWGNYGYTF
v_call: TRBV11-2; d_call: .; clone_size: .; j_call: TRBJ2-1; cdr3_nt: TGTGCCAGCAGCCCCCGGGGAGCGGCCAACAATGAGCAGTTCTTC; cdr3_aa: CASSPRGAANNEQFF
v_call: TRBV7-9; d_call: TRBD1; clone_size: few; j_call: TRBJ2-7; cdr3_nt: TGTGCCAGCAGCTTAGGTTCAGGGGGCTACGAGCAGTACTTC; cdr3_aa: CASSLGSGGYEQYF
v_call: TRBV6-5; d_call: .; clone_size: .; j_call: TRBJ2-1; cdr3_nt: TGTGCCAGCAGTTATGCTACAGGGAGTGAGCAGTTCTTC; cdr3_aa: CASSYATGSEQFF
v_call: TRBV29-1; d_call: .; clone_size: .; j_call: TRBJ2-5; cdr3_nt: TGCAGCGTTCTCACAGGGGAGACCCAGTACTTC; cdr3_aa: CSVLTGETQYF
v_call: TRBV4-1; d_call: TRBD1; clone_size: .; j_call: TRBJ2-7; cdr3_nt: TGCGCCAGCAGCCCCCCCGGGACAGGGGTGACCTACGAGCAGTACTTC; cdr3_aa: CASSPPGTGVTYEQYF
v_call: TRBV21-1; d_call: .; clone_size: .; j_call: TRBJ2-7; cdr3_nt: TGTGCCAGCAGCAAGGGACGGGTCTCGACATACAACTCCTACGAGCAGTACTTC; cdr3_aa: CASSKGRVSTYNSYEQYF
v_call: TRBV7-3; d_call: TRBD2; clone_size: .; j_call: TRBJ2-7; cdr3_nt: TGTGCCAGCAGCGCCACTAGCGGACGGAGAGACGAGCAGTACTTC; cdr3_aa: CASSATSGRRDEQYF
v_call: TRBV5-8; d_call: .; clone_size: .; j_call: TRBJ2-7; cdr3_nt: TGTGCCAGCAGCTTGGATCCAGGGGAACTACGAGAGCAGTACTTC; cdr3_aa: CASSLDPGELREQYF
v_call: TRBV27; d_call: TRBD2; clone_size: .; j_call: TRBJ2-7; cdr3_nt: TGTGCCAGCCTCCTTTCTTTTGTAGGGAGGGATACCGAGCAGTACTTC; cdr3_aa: CASLLSFVGRDTEQYF
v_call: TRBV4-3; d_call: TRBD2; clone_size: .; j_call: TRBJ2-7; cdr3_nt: TGCGCCAGCAGCCAAGGTCTAGCGGGAGGGGACGAGCAGTACTTC; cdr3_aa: CASSQGLAGGDEQYF
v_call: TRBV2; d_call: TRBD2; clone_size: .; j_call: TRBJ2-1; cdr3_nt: TGTGCCAGCAGTGATGGGACTAGCTACAATGAGCAGTTCTTC; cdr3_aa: CASSDGTSYNEQFF
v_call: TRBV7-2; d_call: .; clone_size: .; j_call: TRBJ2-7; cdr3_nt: TGTGCCAGCAGCTTAGTGAACAACCCCTACGAGCAGTACTTC; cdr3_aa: CASSLVNNPYEQYF
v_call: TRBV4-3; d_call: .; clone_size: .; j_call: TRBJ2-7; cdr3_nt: TGCGCCAGCAGCCAGGCCCAGGGCCCCTACGAGCAGTACTTC; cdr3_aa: CASSQAQGPYEQYF
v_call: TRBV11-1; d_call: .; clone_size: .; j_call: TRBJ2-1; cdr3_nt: TGTGCCAGCAGACACAGGGATGTAAACAATGAGCAGTTCTTC; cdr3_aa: CASRHRDVNNEQFF